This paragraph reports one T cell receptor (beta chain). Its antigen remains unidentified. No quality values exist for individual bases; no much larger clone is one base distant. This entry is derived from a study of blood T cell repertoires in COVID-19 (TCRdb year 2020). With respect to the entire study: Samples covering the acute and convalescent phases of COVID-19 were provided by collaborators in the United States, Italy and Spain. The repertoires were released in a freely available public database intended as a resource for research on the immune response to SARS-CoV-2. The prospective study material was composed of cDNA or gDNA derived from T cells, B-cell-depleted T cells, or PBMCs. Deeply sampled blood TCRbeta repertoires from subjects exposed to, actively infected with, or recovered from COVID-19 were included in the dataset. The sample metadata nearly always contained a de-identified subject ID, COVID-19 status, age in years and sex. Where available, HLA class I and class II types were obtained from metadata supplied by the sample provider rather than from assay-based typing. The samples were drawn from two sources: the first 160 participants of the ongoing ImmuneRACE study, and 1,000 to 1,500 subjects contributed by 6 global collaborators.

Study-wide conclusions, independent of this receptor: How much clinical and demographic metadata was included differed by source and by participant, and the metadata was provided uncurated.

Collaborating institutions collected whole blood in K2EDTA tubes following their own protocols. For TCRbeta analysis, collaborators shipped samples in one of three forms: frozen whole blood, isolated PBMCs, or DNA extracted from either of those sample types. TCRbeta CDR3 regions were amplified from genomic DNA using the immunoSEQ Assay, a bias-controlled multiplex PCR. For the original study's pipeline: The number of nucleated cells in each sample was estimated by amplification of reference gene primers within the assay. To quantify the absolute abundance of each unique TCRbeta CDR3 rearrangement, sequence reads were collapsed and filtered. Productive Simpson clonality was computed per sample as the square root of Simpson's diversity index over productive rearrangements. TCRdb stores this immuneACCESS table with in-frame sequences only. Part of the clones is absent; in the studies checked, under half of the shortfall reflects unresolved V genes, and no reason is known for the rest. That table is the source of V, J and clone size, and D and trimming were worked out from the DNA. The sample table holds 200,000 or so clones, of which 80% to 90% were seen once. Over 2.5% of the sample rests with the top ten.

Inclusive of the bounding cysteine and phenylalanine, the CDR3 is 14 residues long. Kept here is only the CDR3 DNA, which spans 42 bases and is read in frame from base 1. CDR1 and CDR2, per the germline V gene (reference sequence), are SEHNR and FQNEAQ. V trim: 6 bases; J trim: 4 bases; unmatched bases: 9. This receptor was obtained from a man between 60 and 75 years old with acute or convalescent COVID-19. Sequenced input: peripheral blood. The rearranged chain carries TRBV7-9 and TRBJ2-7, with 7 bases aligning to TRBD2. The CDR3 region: CASSHDGGGYEQYF. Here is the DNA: TGTGCCAGCAGTCACGATGGGGGAGGGTACGAGCAGTACTTC.